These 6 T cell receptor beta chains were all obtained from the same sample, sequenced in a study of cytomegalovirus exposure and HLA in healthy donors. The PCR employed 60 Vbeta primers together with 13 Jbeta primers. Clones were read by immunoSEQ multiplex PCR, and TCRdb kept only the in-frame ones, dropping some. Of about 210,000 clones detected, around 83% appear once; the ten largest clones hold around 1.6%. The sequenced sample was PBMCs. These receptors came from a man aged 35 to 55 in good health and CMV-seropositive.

CDR3 in DNA: TGTGCCAGCAGCCCGAGACTAGCGGGACTAGATAATGAGCAGTTCTTC. Protein sequence: CASSPRLAGLDNEQFF. This rearrangement joins TRBV7-8 to TRBJ2-1; 11 positions agree with TRBD2. The germline CDR1 and CDR2 sequences are SGHVS and FQNEAQ. This CDR3 comprises 16 residues. Trimming removed 5 bases from V and 7 bases from J; junction bases left unmatched: 10.

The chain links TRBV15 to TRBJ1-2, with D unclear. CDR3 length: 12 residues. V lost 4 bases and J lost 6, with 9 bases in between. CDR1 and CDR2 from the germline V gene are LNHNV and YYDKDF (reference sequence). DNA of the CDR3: TGTGCCACCAGCACCTACGGAGATGGCTACACCTTC. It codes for CATSTYGDGYTF. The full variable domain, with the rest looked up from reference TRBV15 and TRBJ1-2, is DAMVIQNPRYQVTQFGKPVTLSCSQTLNHNVMYWYQQKSSQAPKLLFHYYDKDFNNEADTPDNFQSRRPNTSFCFLDIRSPGLGDTAMYLCATSTYGDGYTFGSGTRLTVV.

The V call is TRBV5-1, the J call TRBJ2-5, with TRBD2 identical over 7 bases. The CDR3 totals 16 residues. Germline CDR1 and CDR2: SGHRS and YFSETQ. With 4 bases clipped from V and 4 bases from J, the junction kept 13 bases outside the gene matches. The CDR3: CASSPRGAGVGETQYF. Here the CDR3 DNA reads TGCGCCAGCAGCCCCCGCGGGGCGGGGGTCGGAGAGACCCAGTACTTC. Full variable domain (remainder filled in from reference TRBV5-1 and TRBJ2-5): KAGVTQTPRYLIKTRGQQVTLSCSPISGHRSVSWYQQTPGQGLQFLFEYFSETQRNKGNFPGRFSGRQFSNSRSEMNVSTLELGDSALYLCASSPRGAGVGETQYFGPGTRLLVL.

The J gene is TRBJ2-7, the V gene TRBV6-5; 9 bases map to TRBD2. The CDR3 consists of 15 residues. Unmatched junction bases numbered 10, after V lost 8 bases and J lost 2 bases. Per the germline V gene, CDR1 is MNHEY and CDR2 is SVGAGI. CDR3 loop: CASGLDGGRAYEQYF. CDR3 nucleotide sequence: TGTGCCAGCGGACTGGATGGCGGGAGGGCCTACGAGCAGTACTTC.

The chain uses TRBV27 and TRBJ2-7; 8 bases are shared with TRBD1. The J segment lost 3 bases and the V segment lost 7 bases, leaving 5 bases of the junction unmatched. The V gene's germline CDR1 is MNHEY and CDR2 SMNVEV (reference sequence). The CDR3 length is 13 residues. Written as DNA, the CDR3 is TGTGCCAGCAAAGTGGGGACAGGCTACGAGCAGTACTTC. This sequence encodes CASKVGTGYEQYF.

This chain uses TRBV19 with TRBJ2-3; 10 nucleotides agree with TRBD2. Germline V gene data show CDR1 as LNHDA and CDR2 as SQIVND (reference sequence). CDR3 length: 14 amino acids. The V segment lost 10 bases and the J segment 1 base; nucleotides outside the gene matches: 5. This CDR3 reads CATSSGRGTDTQYF. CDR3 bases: TGTGCCACCTCTAGCGGGAGAGGCACAGATACGCAGTATTTT.